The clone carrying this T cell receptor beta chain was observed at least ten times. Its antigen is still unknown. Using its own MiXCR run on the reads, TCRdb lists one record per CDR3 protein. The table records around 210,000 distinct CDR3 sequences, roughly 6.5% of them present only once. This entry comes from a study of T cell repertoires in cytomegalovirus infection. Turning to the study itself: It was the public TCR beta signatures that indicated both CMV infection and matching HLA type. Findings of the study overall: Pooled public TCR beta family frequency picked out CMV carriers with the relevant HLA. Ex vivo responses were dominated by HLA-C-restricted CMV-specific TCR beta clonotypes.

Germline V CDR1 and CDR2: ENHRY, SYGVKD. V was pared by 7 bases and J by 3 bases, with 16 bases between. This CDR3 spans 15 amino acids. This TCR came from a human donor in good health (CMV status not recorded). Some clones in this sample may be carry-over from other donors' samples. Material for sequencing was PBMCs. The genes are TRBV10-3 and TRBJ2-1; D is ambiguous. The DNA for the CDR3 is TGTGCCATCACCCAGACATTGACCGGCTACAATGAGCAGTTCTTC. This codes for CAITQTLTGYNEQFF.